This passage covers 11 T cell receptor beta chains from one sample sequenced in a study of molecular identifiers for immune sequencing clone quantification. TCRdb recomputed calls from the PCR reads with MiXCR, one row per CDR3 protein. This sample carries about 10,000 distinct CDR3 sequences, roughly 19% of them seen once, and the ten largest clones take around 1.5%. The source material was naive CD8+ T cells from blood, with Jurkat cell RNA spiked in. Subset given: FACS-sorted CD8+CD4-CCR7+CD45RA+ naive T cells. The receptors were sampled from a human donor in good health. Some libraries in this study had Jurkat cell RNA spiked in.

This clonotype was counted many times. The rearrangement uses TRBV5-4 and TRBJ2-7, with 9 bases identical to TRBD2. The CDR3 covers 14 residues. Per germline, CDR1 SGHNT and CDR2 YYREEE (reference sequence). The V and J ends lost 4 bases and 4 bases, in that order; junction bases with no gene match: 6. CDR3 sequence (DNA): TGTGCCAGCAGCCCGGGACTAGCTCTTTACGAGCAGTACTTC. Its protein is CASSPGLALYEQYF.

This clonotype occurred many times. The rearrangement uses TRBV27 and TRBJ2-3; 7 nucleotides align to TRBD2. The CDR3 has 18 residues. V gave up 2 bases and J gave up 2 bases; unmatched junction bases: 13. Per the germline V gene, CDR1 is MNHEY and CDR2 is SMNVEV (reference sequence). CDR3 nucleotides: TGTGCCAGCAGTTTACAGCTCTCCATAGCGGGCGTCACAGATACGCAGTATTTT. Encoded protein: CASSLQLSIAGVTDTQYF.

This clonotype showed up many times. This chain connects TRBV20-1 to TRBJ1-1, with D possibly matching TRBD1 (6 bases). The CDR3 has 13 amino acids. V shed 5 bases and J shed 5 bases, with 15 bases lying between them. The germline CDR1 and CDR2 sequences are DFQATT and SNEGSKA (reference sequence). In DNA form, the CDR3 reads TGCAGTGCTCATCGGGGGGCGCGGACTGAAGCTTTCTTT. It yields the protein CSAHRGARTEAFF.

CDR3 in amino acids: CATSDFDAGHSSDTQYF. DNA of the CDR3: TGTGCCACCAGTGATTTCGACGCGGGCCACTCCTCAGATACGCAGTATTTT. The chain couples TRBV24-1 to TRBJ2-3, with D maybe TRBD2 (5 bases). This CDR3 spans 17 amino acids. The V end was cut by 1 base, the J end by 4 bases, with 17 bases between. CDR1 and CDR2 (germline): KGHDR, SFDVKD.

By sample fraction, this clonotype is medium-sized. The CDR3 DNA reads as TGCAGCGTTGAAGATCGGGGGTACGAGCAGTACTTC. Amino acids: CSVEDRGYEQYF. The V and J genes are TRBV29-1 and TRBJ2-7; a weak D match, TRBD2 (6 bases). The CDR3 runs to 12 residues. Germline V lookup: CDR1 SQVTM, CDR2 ANQGSEA. The germline V and J ends were trimmed by 0 bases and 4 bases, with 7 bases remaining between them.

By proportion, this clonotype is medium-sized. This chain uses TRBV7-9 with TRBJ1-5; 11 positions match TRBD1. Germline loops: CDR1 SEHNR, CDR2 FQNEAQ (reference sequence). V lost 1 base, J lost 2 bases, and 1 base stayed unmatched. This CDR3 comprises 16 residues. This chain's CDR3 is CASSLEGQGGNQPQHF. For the CDR3, the DNA is TGTGCCAGCAGCTTAGAGGGACAGGGGGGCAATCAGCCCCAGCATTTT.

The count of this clonotype is one. Likely a read error: the CDR3 ends without its conserved phenylalanine or tryptophan. The genes are TRBV29-1 and TRBJ2-7; D gene ambiguous. The CDR3 runs to 11 residues. CDR1 and CDR2 from the germline V gene are SQVTM and ANQGSEA. V was shortened by 4 bases and J by 3 bases, with 7 bases between the two germline ends. The DNA for the CDR3 is TGCAGCGTTGTTTTCGACTACGAGCAGTACCTC. Translating it yields CSVVFDYEQYL.

The chain links TRBV4-2 to TRBJ2-7, with 9 bases that match TRBD2. J gave up 2 bases and V 0 bases, and 5 bases lay outside the gene matches. From germline, CDR1 is LGHNA and CDR2 YNFKEQ. This CDR3 contains 16 residues. The CDR3 DNA reads TGTGCCAGCAGCCAAGATATAGCGGGAGAGCCCTACGAGCAGTACTTC. It translates to CASSQDIAGEPYEQYF.

By sample fraction, this clonotype is medium-sized. The chain couples TRBV25-1 to TRBJ2-7; 8 bases match TRBD1. Germline CDR1 MGHDK, CDR2 SYGVNS. This CDR3 is 14 amino acids long. V lost 3 bases to trimming and J lost 3 bases; unmatched junction nucleotides: 4. The CDR3 DNA sequence: TGTGCCAGCAGTGAGGGACAGGCGCTCTACGAGCAGTACTTC. Translation: CASSEGQALYEQYF.

Regarding this clonotype: This may arise from a read error, as a much more abundant clone is one base away. CDR3 in amino acids: CASSDGTIDSDQPQHF. As DNA, the CDR3 is TGTGCCAGTAGCGACGGGACCATAGATAGCGATCAGCCCCAGCATTTT. The chain combines TRBV19 with TRBJ1-5, with a weak D call TRBD1 (5 bases). This CDR3 region has 16 residues. The germline V gene encodes CDR1 LNHDA and CDR2 SQIVND (reference sequence).

By its share, this clonotype is medium-sized. The gene calls are TRBV30 and TRBJ2-1; TRBD2 matches 9 bases. Germline V gives CDR1 GTSNPN, CDR2 SVGIG (reference sequence). V shed 4 bases and J 7 bases; nucleotides not matched to a gene: 11. CDR3 length: 15 amino acids. The CDR3 region has the DNA TGTGCCTGGACCGGTCTAGCGGGATTTGGAAATGAGCAGTTCTTC. Protein sequence: CAWTGLAGFGNEQFF.